This T cell receptor beta chain was recorded in a study of T cells in Graves' hyperthyroidism and ophthalmopathy. This clonotype was seen ten or more times. Using RNA transcripts as the source, TCR beta CDR3 regions were amplified. TCR CDR3 regions were first amplified by RT-PCR with HTBI primers. Using its own MiXCR run on the multiplex PCR reads, TCRdb lists one record per CDR3 protein. The table shows about 600,000 distinct CDR3 sequences, with around 16% occurring only once. Any patient presenting with uncontrolled infection, other autoimmune disease, pregnancy or lactation was left out. The sequenced sample was blood. This clonotype was sampled from a woman between 40 and 55 years old with Graves' ophthalmopathy.

The CDR3 region is CASSLEGEAYNEQFF. The CDR3, as DNA: TGTGCCAGCAGCTTAGAAGGCGAAGCCTACAATGAGCAGTTCTTC. The V and J genes are TRBV11-2 and TRBJ2-1; no clear D. Germline CDR1 and CDR2: SGHAT and FQNNGV. With 0 bases removed from V and 2 bases from J, the gap between germline ends came to 8 bases. The CDR3 spans 15 residues.